This T cell receptor (beta chain) was recovered during a study of Graves' ophthalmopathy and Graves' hyperthyroidism. The CDR3 spans 13 residues. V was trimmed by 5 bases and J by 3 bases, leaving 11 bases between them. CDR3 regions of TCR beta were amplified from RNA transcripts. HTBI-primed first-round RT-PCR preceded second-round multiplex PCR. TCRdb reprocessed the multiplex PCR reads via MiXCR and lists one record per CDR3 protein. The sample lists 150,000 or so distinct CDR3 sequences; roughly two fifths were seen once. The V call is TRBV12-3 or TRBV12-4, the J call TRBJ2-7; D might be TRBD2 (6 bases). The TCR was taken from a woman in her forties with Graves' ophthalmopathy. Sequencing used peripheral blood. The DNA of the CDR3 is TGTGCCAGCAGTGGGGGGACTTACTACGAGCAGTACTTC. Translated: CASSGGTYYEQYF.